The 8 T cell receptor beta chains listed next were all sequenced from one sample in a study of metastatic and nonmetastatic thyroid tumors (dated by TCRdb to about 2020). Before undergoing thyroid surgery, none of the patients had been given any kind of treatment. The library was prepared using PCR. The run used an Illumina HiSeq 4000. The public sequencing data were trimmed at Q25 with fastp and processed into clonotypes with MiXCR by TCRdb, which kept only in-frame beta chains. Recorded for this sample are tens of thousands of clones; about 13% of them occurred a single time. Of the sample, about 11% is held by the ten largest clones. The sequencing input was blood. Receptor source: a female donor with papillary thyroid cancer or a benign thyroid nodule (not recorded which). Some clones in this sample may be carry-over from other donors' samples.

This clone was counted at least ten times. The DNA for the CDR3 is TGTGCCAGCAGTTGGGCCAGCTCCTATGGCTACACCTTC. This codes for CASSWASSYGYTF. The rearrangement joins TRBV28 to TRBJ1-2; D gene unclear. Germline V gene data show CDR1 as MDHEN and CDR2 as SYDVKM. CDR3 size: 13 residues. Trimming cost V 4 bases and J 4 bases, with 10 bases left between them.

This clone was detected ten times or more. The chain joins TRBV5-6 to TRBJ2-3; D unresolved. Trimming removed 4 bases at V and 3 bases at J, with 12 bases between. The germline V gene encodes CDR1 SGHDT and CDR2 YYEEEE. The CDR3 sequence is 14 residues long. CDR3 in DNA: TGTGCCAGCAGCACGTCTTTAGATACAGATACGCAGTATTTT. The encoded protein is CASSTSLDTDTQYF.

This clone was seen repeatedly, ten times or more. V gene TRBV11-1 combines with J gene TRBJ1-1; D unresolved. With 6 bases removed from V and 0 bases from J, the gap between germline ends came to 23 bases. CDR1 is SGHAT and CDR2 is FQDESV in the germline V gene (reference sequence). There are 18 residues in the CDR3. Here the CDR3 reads CASRPRSVREGMNTEAFF. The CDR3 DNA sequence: TGTGCCAGCAGACCTCGTTCCGTGAGGGAGGGTATGAACACTGAAGCTTTCTTT.

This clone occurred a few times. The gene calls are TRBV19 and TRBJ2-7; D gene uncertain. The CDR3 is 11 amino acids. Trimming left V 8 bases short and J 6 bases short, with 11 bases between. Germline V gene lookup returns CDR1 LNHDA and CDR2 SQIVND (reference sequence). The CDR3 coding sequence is TGTGCCAGTCGGGTCGGATGCGAGCAGTACTTC. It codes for CASRVGCEQYF. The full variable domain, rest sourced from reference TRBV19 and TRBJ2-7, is DGGITQSPKYLFRKEGQNVTLSCEQNLNHDAMYWYRQDPGQGLRLIYYSQIVNDFQKGDIAEGYSVSREKKESFPLTVTSAQKNPTAFYLCASRVGCEQYFGPGTRLTVT.

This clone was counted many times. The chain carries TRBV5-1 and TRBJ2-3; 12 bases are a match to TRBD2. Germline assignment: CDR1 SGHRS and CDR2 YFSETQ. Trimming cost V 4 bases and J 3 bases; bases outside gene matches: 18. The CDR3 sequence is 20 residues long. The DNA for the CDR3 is TGCGCCAGCAGCCTCACCCCGGGACTAGCGGGCCGTCACCTGACAGATACGCAGTATTTT. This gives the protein CASSLTPGLAGRHLTDTQYF.

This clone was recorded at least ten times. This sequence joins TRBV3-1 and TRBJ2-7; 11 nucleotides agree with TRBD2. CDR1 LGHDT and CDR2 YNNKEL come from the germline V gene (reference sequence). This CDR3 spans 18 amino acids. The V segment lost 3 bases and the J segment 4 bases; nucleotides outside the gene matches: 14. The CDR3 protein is CASSQAGTSGQGVYEQYF. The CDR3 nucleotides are TGTGCCAGCAGCCAGGCCGGGACTAGCGGTCAAGGGGTATACGAGCAGTACTTC.

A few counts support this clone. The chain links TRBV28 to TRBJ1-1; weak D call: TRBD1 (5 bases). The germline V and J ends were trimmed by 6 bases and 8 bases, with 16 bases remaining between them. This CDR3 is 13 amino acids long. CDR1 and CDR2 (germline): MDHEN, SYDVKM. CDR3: CASRIFPGLEAFF. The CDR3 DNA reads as TGTGCCAGCAGAATTTTCCCAGGGTTGGAAGCTTTCTTT.

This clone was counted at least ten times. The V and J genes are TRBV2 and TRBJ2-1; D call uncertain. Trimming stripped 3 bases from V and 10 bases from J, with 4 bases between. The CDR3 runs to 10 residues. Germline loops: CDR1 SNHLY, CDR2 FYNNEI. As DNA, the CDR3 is TGTGCCAGCAGTGACCTCGAGCAGTTCTTC. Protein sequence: CASSDLEQFF.